This TCR beta chain was documented in a study of T cell responses to AZD1222 COVID-19 vaccine (dated by TCRdb to the early 2020s). For context, the study as a whole: AZD1222 recipients given second doses at about 4 weeks or at about 12 weeks were pooled, since spike-specific TCR depth and breadth were not found to differ between the two schedules. TCR sequencing covered some 250 trial participants: nearly 210 given two doses of AZD1222 and about 26 given two doses of MenACWY control vaccine. Trial participants were enrolled into age subgroups of 18-55, 56-69 and 70-plus years, which contained 148, 28 and 57 TCR-sequenced participants, respectively.

Results the study describes overall, beyond this receptor: CD4 TCRs associated with the vaccine covered the entire spike protein, and the dominant responses were in regions 160-218 and 743-854. The 56-69-year group was small, and its depth increase did not reach significance, likely because of low power. Most participants were white British and females outnumbered males, and the authors suggested that clonal diversity may have been underestimated. A significant rise in spike-specific TCR breadth and depth was observed after two AZD1222 doses relative to day 0 and relative to MenACWY recipients. Because no day 14 peak-response samples were available, repertoires were characterized only after the peak T cell response. Conclusions about previously exposed vaccinees are limited, since just a handful of AZD1222 recipients were seropositive for SARS-CoV-2 at baseline. Nearly half of unique spike-specific TCRs reportedly recognized epitopes outside regions mutated in the B.1.351 and B.1.1.7 variants.

The CDR3 runs 14 residues from the cysteine to the phenylalanine. Of all the DNA, just the CDR3 is kept, 42 bases in frame from base 1. The V and J ends are trimmed by 1 base and 4 bases, leaving 9 bases between them. The germline V gene (reference sequence) provides CDR1 SEHNR and CDR2 FQNEAQ. As regards this clone: Its cognate antigen has yet to be identified. Within one base of it there is no much larger clone, and no base qualities were kept.

The time point label for this specimen denotes: baseline before first vaccination. Samples from vaccinated people were obtained from the UK trials COV001 and COV002, which included a single-blind randomized controlled phase 2/3 trial of AZD1222 (ChAdOx1 nCoV-19) in healthy adults. For TCRbeta chain sequencing, PBMC samples from trial participants were taken at day 0 and at day 28 after the second dose. The CDR3 regions of human TCRbeta chains were analyzed by immunosequencing. Concerning the study's data processing: TCRs in the repertoires were compared against a reference library of SARS-CoV-2-specific TCRs that had been generated with the MIRA antigen-specificity platform. Breadth was defined as the fraction of unique TCRs that were SARS-CoV-2-associated, and depth was defined as the fraction of total T cells that were SARS-CoV-2-associated. Using the MIRA data, each spike-specific TCR was mapped to the spike region that the TCR reacts to and placed in a CD4 or CD8 class. Log10-transformed breadth and depth values were compared by one-way ANOVA with Sidak's multiple comparisons tests. The immuneACCESS repertoire file appears here via TCRdb, limited to in-frame rearrangements. These files lack a portion of the clones; in checked studies, under half of the deficit traces to unresolved V genes, and the cause of the others is not known. That table is the source of V, J and clone size, and D and trimming were worked out from the DNA. Across this sample there are some 87,000 clones, with approximately 92% seen only once. 30% to 35% of the sample is taken by the ten largest.

This TCR was recovered from an adult in good health. Recombination connected TRBV7-9 to TRBJ2-3, with TRBD1 perhaps the D gene, on 5 matching bases. The sample consisted of peripheral blood, taken on day 0 of AZD1222 vaccination. The DNA sequence reads TGTGCCAGCAGCTTAGAGGGGCCCCCAGATACGCAGTATTTT. It is translated as CASSLEGPPDTQYF.